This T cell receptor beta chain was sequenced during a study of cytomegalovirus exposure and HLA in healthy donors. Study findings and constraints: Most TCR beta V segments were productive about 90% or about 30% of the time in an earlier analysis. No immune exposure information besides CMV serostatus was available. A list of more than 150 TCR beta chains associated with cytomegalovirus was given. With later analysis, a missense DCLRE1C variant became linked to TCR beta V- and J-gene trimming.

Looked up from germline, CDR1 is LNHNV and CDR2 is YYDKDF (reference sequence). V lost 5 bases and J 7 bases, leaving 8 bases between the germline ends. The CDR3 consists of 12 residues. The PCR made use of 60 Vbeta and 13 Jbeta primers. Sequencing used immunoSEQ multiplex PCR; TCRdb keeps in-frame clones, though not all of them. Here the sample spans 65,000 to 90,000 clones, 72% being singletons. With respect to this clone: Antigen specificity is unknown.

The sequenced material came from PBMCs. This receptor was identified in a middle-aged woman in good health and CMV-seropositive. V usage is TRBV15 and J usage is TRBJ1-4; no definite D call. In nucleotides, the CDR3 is TGTGCCACCAGCGTCCGCGGTGAAAAACTGTTTTTT. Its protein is CATSVRGEKLFF.